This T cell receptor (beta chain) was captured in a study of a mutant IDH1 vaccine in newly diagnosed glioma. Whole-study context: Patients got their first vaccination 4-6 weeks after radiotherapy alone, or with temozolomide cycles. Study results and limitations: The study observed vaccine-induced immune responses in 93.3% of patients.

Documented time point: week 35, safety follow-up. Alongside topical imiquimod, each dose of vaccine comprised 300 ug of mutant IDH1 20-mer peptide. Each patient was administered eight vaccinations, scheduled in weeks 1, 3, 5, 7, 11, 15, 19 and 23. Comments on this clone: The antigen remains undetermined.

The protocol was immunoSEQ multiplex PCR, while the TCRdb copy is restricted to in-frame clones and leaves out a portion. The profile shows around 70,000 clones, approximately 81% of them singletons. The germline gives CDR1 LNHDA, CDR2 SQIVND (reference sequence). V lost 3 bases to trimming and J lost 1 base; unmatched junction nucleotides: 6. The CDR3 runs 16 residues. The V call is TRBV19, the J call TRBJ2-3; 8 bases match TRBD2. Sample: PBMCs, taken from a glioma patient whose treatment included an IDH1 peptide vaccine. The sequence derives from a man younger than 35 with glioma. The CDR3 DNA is TGTGCCAGTAGTATCGGGGGGGTTGAAGGCACAGATACGCAGTATTTT. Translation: CASSIGGVEGTDTQYF.